This TCR beta chain is from a study of T cells in Graves' hyperthyroidism and ophthalmopathy. The CDR3 runs 13 residues. The trim removed 7 bases at V and 6 bases at J, leaving 8 bases unmatched. RNA transcripts served as the template for amplifying TCR beta CDR3 regions. A set of HTBI primers served as the primers for a first-round RT-PCR of the TCR CDR3. In TCRdb, the multiplex PCR reads were re-called with MiXCR into one record per CDR3 protein. The sample lists 400,000 to 450,000 distinct CDR3 sequences; over 12% were seen once. Patients showing uncontrolled infection, other autoimmune disease, pregnancy or lactation were ineligible.

The sequence was obtained from a young man with Graves' ophthalmopathy. The sequencing sample was made of blood. V gene TRBV12-3 or TRBV12-4 combines with J gene TRBJ2-7; TRBD2 matches at 8 bases. The CDR3 sequence is CASTQGLAVEQYF. The CDR3 nucleotides read TGTGCCAGCACCCAAGGACTAGCAGTCGAGCAGTACTTC.